The entry that follows covers one T cell receptor (beta chain) sequence. Its target is not known. This sample stems from a study of T cell responses to AZD1222 COVID-19 vaccine. General study points: Donors skewed white British and female; clonal diversity was possibly underestimated. Close to half of spike-specific TCRs reportedly recognize unmutated variant regions. At 160-218 and 743-854, vaccine-associated CD4 TCRs were dominant, and they spanned spike.

This CDR3 spans 13 amino acids. V gave up 2 bases and J gave up 9 bases, with 17 bases separating them. CDR1 and CDR2 from the germline V gene are GTSNPN and SVGIG (reference sequence). Profiled with immunoSEQ multiplex PCR; TCRdb holds only in-frame clones, not every one. The data show about 37,000 clones, around 86% seen once. The source is an adult who received the AZD1222 COVID-19 vaccine. Sequencing used peripheral blood, obtained 28 days after the second AZD1222 dose. This chain uses TRBV30 with TRBJ2-7, with D maybe TRBD1 (6 bases). The DNA for the CDR3 is TGTGCCTGGAGTCGGACAGAGCTAAGGCCGCAGTACTTC. Translated, it gives CAWSRTELRPQYF.